The 28 T cell receptor beta chains below come from one sample, sequenced in a study of early T cells in non-severe SARS-CoV-2 infection. TCRdb recomputed calls from the 5' RACE reads with MiXCR, one row per CDR3 protein. The sample has approximately 43,000 distinct CDR3 sequences; 6% to 7.5% are singletons. The sequencing sample was made of whole blood. The source of these receptors is an adult who was a healthcare worker with PCR-confirmed SARS-CoV-2 infection or an uninfected control (not recorded which).

Many counts were recorded for this clonotype. The chain joins TRBV7-9 to TRBJ1-2; D remains ambiguous. Germline V gene data show CDR1 as SEHNR and CDR2 as FQNEAQ (reference sequence). This CDR3 is 13 amino acids long. V lost 4 bases, J lost 3 bases, and 9 bases lay in between. DNA of the CDR3: TGTGCCAGCAGCTCGACAACCGACTATGGCTACACCTTC. Translation: CASSSTTDYGYTF.

This clonotype has a count of ten or more. The chain joins TRBV5-1 to TRBJ2-7; D gene uncertain. V was clipped by 3 bases and J by 6 bases, with 16 bases between them. The CDR3 loop spans 14 amino acids. Germline loops: CDR1 SGHRS, CDR2 YFSETQ. As DNA, the CDR3 is TGCGCCAGCAGCTCCCGGACGCCTGTTTCCGAGCAGTACTTC. Amino acid sequence: CASSSRTPVSEQYF.

This clonotype was seen more than once but under ten times. This chain connects TRBV5-1 to TRBJ2-7; either TRBD1 or TRBD2 may fit D (5 bases each). Per germline, CDR1 SGHRS and CDR2 YFSETQ. The V gene lost 2 bases and the J gene lost 4 bases, with 7 bases spanning the gap. This CDR3 region has 12 residues. CDR3 amino acids: CASSFGGYEQYF. The CDR3 DNA sequence: TGCGCCAGCAGCTTTGGGGGATACGAGCAGTACTTC.

In its sample, this clonotype is medium-sized (0.01 to 0.1%). V and J are TRBV12-3 or TRBV12-4 and TRBJ1-2, with TRBD1 matching over 7 bases. The junction had 5 bases not matched to a gene; V was cut back by 5 bases and J by 5 bases. This CDR3 comprises 13 residues. The CDR3 here is CASSVGQKYGYTF. The CDR3 DNA follows: TGTGCCAGCAGTGTGGGACAGAAGTATGGCTACACCTTC.

This clonotype occurred a few times. The chain combines TRBV25-1 with TRBJ2-1; the D is unclear. The CDR3 has 15 amino acids. Looked up from germline, CDR1 is MGHDK and CDR2 is SYGVNS. V was clipped by 3 bases and J by 5 bases, with 14 bases between them. CDR3 nucleotides: TGTGCCAGCAGTGACCCCACTTTGTTAGACAATGAGCAGTTCTTC. This sequence encodes CASSDPTLLDNEQFF.

This clonotype was detected a few times. The chain is built from TRBV5-5 and TRBJ2-7; D is unclear. Germline V gene lookup returns CDR1 SGHKS and CDR2 YYEKEE (reference sequence). The CDR3 runs to 15 residues. V lost 4 bases and J lost 0, with 14 bases in between. The CDR3 loop is CASSQVKYFSYEQYF. The CDR3 region has the DNA TGTGCCAGCAGCCAGGTGAAGTACTTCTCCTACGAGCAGTACTTC. Looking up the rest from reference TRBV5-5 and TRBJ2-7 gives the full variable domain: DAGVTQSPTHLIKTRGQQVTLRCSPISGHKSVSWYQQVLGQGPQFIFQYYEKEERGRGNFPDRFSARQFPNYSSELNVNALLLGDSALYLCASSQVKYFSYEQYFGPGTRLTVT.

This clonotype turned up a few times. The chain has TRBV20-1 and TRBJ2-5; 9 nucleotides agree with TRBD2. This CDR3 region has 14 residues. Trimming at V came to 5 bases and at J to 1 base, leaving 5 bases not matched to a gene. From germline, CDR1 is DFQATT and CDR2 SNEGSKA (reference sequence). For the CDR3, the DNA is TGCAGTGCTTCCCTAGCGGGGACCCAAGAGACCCAGTACTTC. The encoded protein is CSASLAGTQETQYF.

This clonotype appeared many times. The chain combines TRBV9 with TRBJ1-6; D not certain. V dropped 1 base and J dropped 7 bases, with 9 bases sitting between them. Germline V CDR1 and CDR2: SGDLS, YYNGEE. The CDR3 contains 14 residues. CDR3 nucleotides: TGTGCCAGCAGCGTATTGTTCGGAAATTCACCCCTCCACTTT. As protein: CASSVLFGNSPLHF. Using reference TRBV9 and TRBJ1-6 for the parts outside the CDR3, the full variable domain is DSGVTQTPKHLITATGQRVTLRCSPRSGDLSVYWYQQSLDQGLQFLIQYYNGEERAKGNILERFSAQQFPDLHSELNLSSLELGDSALYFCASSVLFGNSPLHFGNGTRLTVT.

The chain carries TRBV7-3 and TRBJ2-2, with D perhaps TRBD2 (6 bases). CDR3 length equals 14 residues. From germline, CDR1 is SGHTA and CDR2 FQGTGA. Trimming took 6 bases from V and 0 from J, leaving 8 bases between them. The CDR3 loop is CASRREPNTGELFF. As DNA, the CDR3 is TGTGCCAGCAGGCGGGAACCGAACACCGGGGAGCTGTTTTTT.

The rearrangement uses TRBV5-1 and TRBJ1-1; 7 positions match TRBD1. Germline V CDR1 and CDR2: SGHRS, YFSETQ. CDR3 length equals 19 residues. Trimming removed 0 bases from V and 0 bases from J; junction bases left unmatched: 14. In DNA form, the CDR3 reads TGCGCCAGCAGCTTGGGATCCCCTAGGACAGGCGTAATGAACACTGAAGCTTTCTTT. Residues: CASSLGSPRTGVMNTEAFF.

This clonotype has more than one count but fewer than ten. This chain connects TRBV6-5 to TRBJ1-1; D might be TRBD1 (5 bases). CDR1 is MNHEY and CDR2 is SVGAGI in the germline V gene. V gave up 4 bases and J gave up 6 bases, with 12 bases separating them. The CDR3 contains 13 residues. CDR3 nucleotide sequence: TGTGCCAGCAGTTCCGGGGGAGCCCCTGAAGCTTTCTTT. It is translated as CASSSGGAPEAFF.

Only a few counts were recorded for this clonotype. The J gene is TRBJ1-1, the V gene TRBV6-2 or TRBV6-3; a possible D gene is TRBD1 (6 bases). The V end lost 2 bases, the J end lost 5 bases, and 9 bases lay between the germline ends. Looked up from germline, CDR1 is MNHEY and CDR2 is SVGEGT. The CDR3 has 13 amino acids. CDR3 DNA: TGTGCCAGCAGTTACATGACAGGAACTGAAGCTTTCTTT. Residues: CASSYMTGTEAFF.

The J gene is TRBJ1-1, the V gene TRBV25-1; 7 nucleotides match TRBD1. The CDR3 contains 14 residues. Germline CDR1 reads MGHDK; CDR2 reads SYGVNS. J gave up 5 bases and V 6 bases, and 9 bases lay outside the gene matches. CDR3 DNA sequence: TGTGCCAGCAGCTCAGGGGGGTTAAGGACTGAAGCTTTCTTT. It is translated as CASSSGGLRTEAFF.

CDR3 in DNA: TGTGCCAGCAGTTGGGCGAACACTGAAGCTTTCTTT. It encodes CASSWANTEAFF. The chain combines TRBV12-3 or TRBV12-4 with TRBJ1-1; D is uncertain. V shed 4 bases and J shed 1 base, with 4 bases lying between them. The CDR3 spans 12 residues.

The table lists this clonotype with many counts. The chain employs TRBV10-3 and TRBJ2-7; 9 nucleotides align to TRBD1. CDR1 and CDR2 (germline): ENHRY, SYGVKD. Trimming took 5 bases from V and 2 from J; bases not matched to a gene: 4. The CDR3 consists of 14 residues. This chain's CDR3 is CAISPDRGAYEQYF. The CDR3 bases are TGTGCCATCAGTCCTGACAGGGGGGCCTACGAGCAGTACTTC.

The table lists this clonotype with a few counts. V and J are TRBV29-1 and TRBJ1-1; no firm D call. Germline lookup yields CDR1 SQVTM and CDR2 ANQGSEA. The germline V and J ends were trimmed by 4 bases and 2 bases, with 8 bases remaining between them. This CDR3 region has 12 residues. CDR3 DNA sequence: TGCAGCGTTGTTCGCAAAAACACTGAAGCTTTCTTT. This encodes CSVVRKNTEAFF.

This chain joins TRBV7-9 and TRBJ1-2, with TRBD1 as a possible D gene (6 bases). This CDR3 is built from 14 residues. Trimming left V 3 bases short and J 4 bases short, with 12 bases between. From germline, CDR1 is SEHNR and CDR2 FQNEAQ (reference sequence). This chain's CDR3 is CASSFPEDSYGYTF. In nucleotides, the CDR3 is TGTGCCAGCAGCTTCCCGGAGGACAGCTATGGCTACACCTTC.

This clonotype appeared many times. The V gene is TRBV10-1, the J gene TRBJ1-1; 8 bases match TRBD1. V was pared by 3 bases and J by 10 bases, with 4 bases of the junction left unmatched. CDR1 is WNHNN and CDR2 is SYGVQD in the germline V gene (reference sequence). The CDR3 runs 12 residues. As DNA, the CDR3 is TGCGCCAGCAGTGATGAGGACAGGGCAGCTTTCTTT. It translates to CASSDEDRAAFF.

This clonotype was counted a few times. The chain combines TRBV6-2 or TRBV6-3 with TRBJ1-2; a possible D gene is TRBD1 (6 bases). The CDR3 is 14 amino acids. V gave up 2 bases and J gave up 8 bases, with 15 bases separating them. CDR1 and CDR2 (germline): MNHEY, SVGEGT. The CDR3 loop is CASSYRTASFGYTF. The CDR3 region has the DNA TGTGCCAGCAGTTACCGGACAGCCTCATTCGGCTACACCTTC.

This clonotype was counted at least ten times. The chain recombines TRBV7-8 with TRBJ2-5, with 7 positions matching TRBD1. CDR1 and CDR2 (germline): SGHVS, FQNEAQ. The ends lost 5 bases at V and 1 base at J; junction bases unmatched: 7. This CDR3 region has 15 residues. The CDR3 protein is CASSPNRDSQETQYF. The CDR3 DNA sequence: TGTGCCAGCAGCCCCAACCGGGACAGCCAAGAGACCCAGTACTTC.

This clonotype was found a few times. V usage is TRBV20-1 and J usage is TRBJ2-2; 8 nucleotides agree with TRBD1. Germline trimming cut 3 bases from V and 2 bases from J; bases unmatched to any gene: 2. This CDR3 is 14 amino acids long. Germline assignment: CDR1 DFQATT and CDR2 SNEGSKA (reference sequence). For the CDR3, the DNA is TGCAGTGCTAGTGACAGGGGTAACACCGGGGAGCTGTTTTTT. This sequence encodes CSASDRGNTGELFF.

This clonotype was counted only a few times. The CDR3 sequence: CASSWGTGSNYGYTF. The CDR3 nucleotides are TGCGCCAGCAGCTGGGGGACAGGATCTAACTATGGCTACACCTTC. The chain couples TRBV5-1 to TRBJ1-2; 8 nucleotides agree with TRBD1. Germline lookup yields CDR1 SGHRS and CDR2 YFSETQ. This CDR3 is built from 15 residues. The V gene end was trimmed by 3 bases and the J gene end by 0 bases; junction bases not matched to a gene: 4.

This clonotype was observed many times. The chain recombines TRBV7-6 with TRBJ2-7; D is perhaps TRBD1 (6 bases). Germline lookup yields CDR1 SGHVS and CDR2 FNYEAQ. The CDR3 loop spans 12 amino acids. The V end lost 5 bases, the J end lost 6 bases, and 11 bases lay between the germline ends. CDR3 nucleotides: TGTGCCAGCAGCCATACAGGGCCCGAGCAGTACTTC. Translation: CASSHTGPEQYF.

V gene TRBV7-9 combines with J gene TRBJ1-2, with D possibly being TRBD1 (6 bases). Trimming shortened V by 5 bases and J by 4 bases, and 17 bases separated the two germline ends. The germline V gene encodes CDR1 SEHNR and CDR2 FQNEAQ (reference sequence). There are 15 residues in the CDR3. CDR3 bases: TGTGCCAGCAGCCCAGGGGTCGAAAAGGGCTATGGCTACACCTTC. Translated, it gives CASSPGVEKGYGYTF.

This clonotype was seen ten or more times. The J gene is TRBJ2-3, the V gene TRBV7-3, with D possibly being TRBD2 (5 bases). CDR1 and CDR2 from the germline V gene are SGHTA and FQGTGA. V was trimmed by 2 bases and J by 0 bases, leaving 9 bases between them. The CDR3 contains 15 residues. Written as DNA, the CDR3 is TGTGCCAGCAGCTTAGCGGGCGCTAGCACAGATACGCAGTATTTT. It is translated as CASSLAGASTDTQYF.

This clonotype was detected many times. The rearrangement uses TRBV5-6 and TRBJ2-7; D is uncertain. Trimming removed 3 bases from V and 5 bases from J, with 6 bases in between. The germline gives CDR1 SGHDT, CDR2 YYEEEE. The CDR3 runs to 11 residues. The CDR3 DNA sequence: TGTGCCAGCAGCTCATGGAACGAGCAGTACTTC. Protein: CASSSWNEQYF.

At least ten counts were recorded for this clonotype. The V and J genes are TRBV12-3 or TRBV12-4 and TRBJ2-1; 9 nucleotides align to TRBD2. The V segment lost 3 bases and the J segment 5 bases; nucleotides outside the gene matches: 5. The CDR3 has 15 residues. The CDR3 bases are TGTGCCAGCAGTTTGCTAGCGGGGCCCCACAATGAGCAGTTCTTC. Translated: CASSLLAGPHNEQFF.

This clonotype was observed a few times. This chain joins TRBV30 and TRBJ2-3, with D perhaps matching TRBD2 (6 bases). Germline CDR1 and CDR2: GTSNPN and SVGIG (reference sequence). The CDR3 loop spans 15 amino acids. Trimming stripped 4 bases from V and 1 base from J, with 15 bases between. CDR3 amino acids: CAWTVGAGRTDTQYF. CDR3 nucleotide sequence: TGTGCCTGGACTGTAGGGGCGGGACGCACAGATACGCAGTATTTT.